Sequencing of this TCR beta chain was carried out in a study of blood T cells in healthy people across ages. Study context: Template switching retrieved approximately one barcoded beta molecule for each two T cells.

The CDR3 consists of 15 residues. V gave up 11 bases and J gave up 2 bases; unmatched junction bases: 11. The germline CDR1 and CDR2 sequences are ENHRY and SYGVKD. This clonotype has only a few counts. Antigen specificity is unknown. The second PCR ran roughly 6 to 11 cycles with a sample-barcoded 5' primer and J-beta primers. Each cDNA molecule carried a tag from a template-switch adaptor that contained 12 random nucleotides. TCRdb re-analysed the 5' RACE reads in MiXCR, keeping a single row per CDR3 protein. The sample has approximately 1,700,000 distinct CDR3 sequences, roughly two fifths seen once. Whole-study findings and limits: The donors' CMV status was not determined, possibly confounding changes in expanded clonotypes.

The sequencing sample was made of blood. The clonotype originates from a human donor in good health. This sequence joins TRBV10-3 and TRBJ2-3, with 9 bases matching TRBD2. DNA of the CDR3: TGTGCCGTTAGCGGGGGCCCTCTAACCACAGATACGCAGTATTTT. Residues: CAVSGGPLTTDTQYF.